This T cell receptor (beta chain) stems from a study of T-cell memory formation after mild COVID-19. This clonotype was found a few times. Per germline, CDR1 SGHAT and CDR2 FQNNGV. The CDR3 covers 14 residues. Trimming stripped 5 bases from V and 1 base from J, with 11 bases between. TCRdb itself ran the 5' RACE reads through MiXCR, one entry per CDR3 protein. Seen here are hundreds of thousands of distinct CDR3 sequences, around 13% observed once, and the top ten hold approximately 22%. The chain recombines TRBV11-2 with TRBJ1-1, with a weak D call TRBD1 (6 bases). This clonotype was sampled from a man aged 18 to 30 who had mild COVID-19 (a few samples of this study predate the infection). Cell type and time point are not known. The sequenced material came from PBMCs or a T cell subset sorted from them (not recorded which). The CDR3, as DNA: TGTGCCAGCAGCATACAGGGCAGGAACACTGAAGCTTTCTTT. Its translation: CASSIQGRNTEAFF.